A selection of T cell receptor beta chains follows, all from one sample in a study of T cells after yellow fever vaccination. TCRdb re-analysed the 5' RACE reads in MiXCR, keeping a single row per CDR3 protein. The table shows 300,000 to 350,000 distinct CDR3 sequences, with 7% to 10% occurring only once. The source material was PBMCs, sampled roughly 45 days after the first yellow fever vaccination. The origin of the receptors is a man between 18 and 29 years old who received the YFV17D yellow fever vaccine. Both conserved end residues are part of each CDR3. The order of the fields is CDR3 length, clone size, J gene, V gene, D gene, CDR3 protein, CDR3 DNA. The D gene is left open where the match is weak. Expanded clones are given a class, and other clones once, few, many or no size at all.

15,.,TRBJ2-2,TRBV5-1,TRBD1,CASSFTGANTGELFF,TGCGCCAGCAGCTTTACAGGGGCGAACACCGGGGAGCTGTTTTTT
15,.,TRBJ2-5,TRBV7-2,TRBD2,CASSQSSGYQETQYF,TGTGCCAGCAGCCAATCTAGCGGGTACCAAGAGACCCAGTACTTC
18,.,TRBJ2-1,TRBV24-1,TRBD1,CATSDLPAGTGSYNEQFF,TGTGCCACCAGTGATTTGCCTGCCGGGACAGGCTCCTACAATGAGCAGTTCTTC
14,.,TRBJ2-2,TRBV7-9,.,CASSPGTSAGELFF,TGTGCCAGCAGCCCCGGGACCTCGGCCGGGGAGCTGTTTTTT
16,few,TRBJ2-3,TRBV7-3,TRBD2,CASSLIRTSSPDTQYF,TGTGCCAGCAGCTTAATTCGGACTAGTAGTCCAGATACGCAGTATTTT
14,.,TRBJ2-2,TRBV20-1,TRBD1,CSAITTGAPGELFF,TGCAGTGCTATCACAACAGGGGCCCCCGGGGAGCTGTTTTTT
13,few,TRBJ2-7,TRBV7-2,.,CASSSPISYEQYF,TGTGCCAGCAGCTCCCCTATATCCTACGAGCAGTACTTC
18,few,TRBJ2-1,TRBV9,.,CASSVEGGRGGSYNEQFF,TGTGCCAGCAGCGTAGAAGGGGGCCGGGGGGGTTCCTACAATGAGCAGTTCTTC
12,many,TRBJ1-1,TRBV7-9,.,CASSLVVTEAFF,TGTGCCAGCAGCTTAGTGGTCACTGAAGCTTTCTTT
16,many,TRBJ2-3,TRBV4-2,.,CASSPLDTARTDTQYF,TGTGCCAGCAGCCCCCTAGACACGGCTCGCACAGATACGCAGTATTTT
17,.,TRBJ2-6,TRBV12-3/TRBV12-4,.,CASSFHLANAGANVLTF,TGTGCCAGCAGTTTCCACCTAGCGAACGCTGGGGCCAACGTCCTGACTTTC
20,.,TRBJ2-2,TRBV5-1,TRBD1,CASSPPARDRGNLNTGELFF,TGCGCCAGCAGCCCCCCAGCCCGGGACAGGGGCAACTTAAACACCGGGGAGCTGTTTTTT
15,few,TRBJ1-2,TRBV12-3/TRBV12-4,.,CASSLAPRDGYGYTF,TGTGCCAGCAGTTTAGCCCCCAGGGATGGCTATGGCTACACCTTC
15,.,TRBJ1-1,TRBV4-1,TRBD1,CASRTPGQGWGRAFF,TGCGCCAGCAGAACTCCGGGACAGGGGTGGGGGAGAGCTTTCTTT
18,.,TRBJ1-3,TRBV5-6,TRBD1,CASSLTGGQTHTGNTIYF,TGTGCCAGCAGCTTGACAGGGGGTCAAACTCATACTGGAAACACCATATATTTT
14,few,TRBJ2-1,TRBV12-3/TRBV12-4,.,CASSLPHQTPSQFF,TGTGCCAGCAGTTTACCCCACCAGACACCTAGTCAGTTCTTC
12,many,TRBJ1-1,TRBV7-9,.,CASSLGVSEAFF,TGTGCCAGCAGCTTAGGAGTCAGCGAAGCTTTCTTT
15,.,TRBJ2-3,TRBV29-1,.,CSVRGGRGNTDTQYF,TGCAGCGTTAGGGGGGGCAGGGGGAATACAGATACGCAGTATTTT
16,few,TRBJ2-3,TRBV5-6,.,CASSSSLSGGTDTQYF,TGTGCCAGCAGCTCCTCCCTGTCCGGAGGCACAGATACGCAGTATTTT
14,.,TRBJ1-6,TRBV19,.,CASSFGNYNSPLHF,TGTGCCAGTAGTTTCGGAAATTATAATTCACCCCTCCACTTT
15,few,TRBJ2-3,TRBV5-1,TRBD1,CASSFPGQGADTQYF,TGCGCCAGCAGCTTCCCAGGACAGGGAGCAGATACGCAGTATTTT
13,.,TRBJ2-7,TRBV25-1,.,CASSDRERDEQYF,TGTGCCAGCAGTGACAGGGAACGGGACGAGCAGTACTTC
13,few,TRBJ2-1,TRBV20-1,TRBD2,CSARVGSGDEQFF,TGCAGTGCTAGAGTGGGTAGCGGGGATGAGCAGTTCTTC
13,.,TRBJ2-5,TRBV6-5,.,CASSYSRVETQYF,TGTGCCAGCAGTTACTCAAGGGTGGAGACCCAGTACTTC
14,many,TRBJ1-1,TRBV6-1,.,CATRAGPLSTEAFF,TGTGCAACACGGGCAGGGCCCCTGAGCACTGAAGCTTTCTTT
14,.,TRBJ1-6,TRBV5-1,TRBD1,CASGTDLLNSPLHF,TGCGCCAGCGGGACAGACCTCCTAAATTCACCCCTCCACTTT
16,.,TRBJ2-3,TRBV4-3,TRBD2,CASSHHPSGGADTQYF,TGCGCCAGCAGCCATCATCCTAGCGGGGGAGCAGATACGCAGTATTTT
16,few,TRBJ2-1,TRBV6-5,TRBD2,CASSGGLVRRYNEQFF,TGTGCCAGCAGCGGGGGACTAGTAAGGAGGTACAATGAGCAGTTCTTC
14,few,TRBJ2-2,TRBV6-1,.,CASSLFQGNGELFF,TGTGCCAGCAGTCTATTTCAGGGGAACGGGGAGCTGTTTTTT
16,.,TRBJ2-1,TRBV6-2/TRBV6-3,.,CASSYSFGRAYNEQFF,TGTGCCAGCAGTTACTCGTTTGGACGGGCCTACAATGAGCAGTTCTTC
14,.,TRBJ1-1,TRBV5-1,.,CASSLNRVGTEAFF,TGCGCCAGCAGCTTGAACAGGGTCGGGACTGAAGCTTTCTTT
12,.,TRBJ1-5,TRBV5-6,.,CASGHLDQPQHF,TGTGCCAGCGGGCACCTCGATCAGCCCCAGCATTTT
16,.,TRBJ2-5,TRBV5-4,TRBD2,CASRFGPGLSEETQYF,TGTGCCAGCAGGTTCGGGCCGGGACTAAGTGAAGAGACCCAGTACTTC